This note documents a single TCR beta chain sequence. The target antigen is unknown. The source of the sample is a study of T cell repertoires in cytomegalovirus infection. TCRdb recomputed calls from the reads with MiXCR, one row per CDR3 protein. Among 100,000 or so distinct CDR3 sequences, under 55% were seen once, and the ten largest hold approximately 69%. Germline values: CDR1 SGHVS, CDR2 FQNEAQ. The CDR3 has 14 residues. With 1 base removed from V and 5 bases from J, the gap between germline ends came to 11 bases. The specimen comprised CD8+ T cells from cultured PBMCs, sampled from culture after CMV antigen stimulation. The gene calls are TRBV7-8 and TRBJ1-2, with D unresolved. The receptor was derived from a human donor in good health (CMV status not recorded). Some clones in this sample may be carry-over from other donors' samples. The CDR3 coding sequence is TGTGCCAGCAGCTTAGTGGGAGACCCGTATGGCTACACCTTC. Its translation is CASSLVGDPYGYTF.